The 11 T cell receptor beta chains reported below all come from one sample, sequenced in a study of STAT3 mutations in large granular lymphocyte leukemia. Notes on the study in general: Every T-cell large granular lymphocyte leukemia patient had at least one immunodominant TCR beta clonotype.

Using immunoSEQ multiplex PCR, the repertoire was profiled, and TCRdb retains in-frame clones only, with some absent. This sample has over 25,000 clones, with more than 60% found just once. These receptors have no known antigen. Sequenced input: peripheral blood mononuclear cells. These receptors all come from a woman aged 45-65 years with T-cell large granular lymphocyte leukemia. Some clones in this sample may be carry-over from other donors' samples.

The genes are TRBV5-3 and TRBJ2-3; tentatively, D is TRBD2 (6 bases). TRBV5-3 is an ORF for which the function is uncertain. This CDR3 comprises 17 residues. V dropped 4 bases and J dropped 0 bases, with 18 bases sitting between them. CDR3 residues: CARSLTPRRGSTDTQYF. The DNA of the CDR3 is TGTGCCAGAAGCCTTACGCCGAGACGGGGGAGCACAGATACGCAGTATTTT.

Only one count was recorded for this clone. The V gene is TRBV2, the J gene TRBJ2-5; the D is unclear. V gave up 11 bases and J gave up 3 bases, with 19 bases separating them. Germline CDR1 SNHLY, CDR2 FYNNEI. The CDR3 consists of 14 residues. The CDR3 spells CAGNTAESKETQYF. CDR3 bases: TGTGCCGGCAACACGGCAGAATCCAAAGAGACCCAGTACTTC.

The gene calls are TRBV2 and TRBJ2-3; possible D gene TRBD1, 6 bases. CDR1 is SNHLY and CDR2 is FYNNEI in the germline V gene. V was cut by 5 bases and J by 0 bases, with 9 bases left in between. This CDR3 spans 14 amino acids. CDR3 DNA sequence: TGTGCCAGCAGTAAGGACAGTAGCACAGATACGCAGTATTTT. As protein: CASSKDSSTDTQYF.

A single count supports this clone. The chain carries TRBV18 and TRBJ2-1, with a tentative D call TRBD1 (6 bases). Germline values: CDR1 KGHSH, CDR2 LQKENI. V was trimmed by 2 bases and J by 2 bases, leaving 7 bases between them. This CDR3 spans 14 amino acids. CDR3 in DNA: TGTGCCAGCTCACCAAAGGGGGCCTACAATGAGCAGTTCTTC. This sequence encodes CASSPKGAYNEQFF.

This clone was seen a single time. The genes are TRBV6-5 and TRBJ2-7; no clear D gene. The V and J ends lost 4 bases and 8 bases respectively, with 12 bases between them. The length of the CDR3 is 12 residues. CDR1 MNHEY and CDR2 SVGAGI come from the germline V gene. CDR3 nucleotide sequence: TGTGCCAGCAGTTCGCAGACATACAAGCAGTACTTC. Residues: CASSSQTYKQYF.

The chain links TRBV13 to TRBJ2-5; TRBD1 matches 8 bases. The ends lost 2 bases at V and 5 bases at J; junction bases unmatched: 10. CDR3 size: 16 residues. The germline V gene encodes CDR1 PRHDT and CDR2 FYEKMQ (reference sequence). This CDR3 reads CASSLSVGQGEETQYF. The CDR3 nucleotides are TGTGCCAGCAGCTTATCTGTTGGACAGGGAGAGGAGACCCAGTACTTC.

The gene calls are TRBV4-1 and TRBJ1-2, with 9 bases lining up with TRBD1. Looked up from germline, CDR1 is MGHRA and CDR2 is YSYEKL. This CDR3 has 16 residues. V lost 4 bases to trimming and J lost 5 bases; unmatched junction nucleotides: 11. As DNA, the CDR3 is TGCGCCAGCAGCCTTCTCCCGGGACAGGGAATTTATGGCTACACCTTC. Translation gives CASSLLPGQGIYGYTF.

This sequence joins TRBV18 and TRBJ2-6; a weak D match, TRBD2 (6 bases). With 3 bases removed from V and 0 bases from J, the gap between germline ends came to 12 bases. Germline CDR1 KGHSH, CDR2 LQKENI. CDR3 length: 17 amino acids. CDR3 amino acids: CASSPRDSYSGANVLTF. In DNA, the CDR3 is TGTGCCAGCTCACCCCGGGACTCCTACTCTGGGGCCAACGTCCTGACTTTC.

This chain's CDR3 is CASSPFGAGSAEAGYTF. In nucleotides, the CDR3 is TGTGCCAGCTCCCCATTCGGGGCAGGGTCCGCGGAGGCTGGCTACACCTTC. This chain connects TRBV18 to TRBJ1-2, with D perhaps TRBD1 (5 bases). The CDR3 contains 17 residues. Germline V gene lookup returns CDR1 KGHSH and CDR2 LQKENI. V was cut by 6 bases and J by 7 bases, with 27 bases left in between.

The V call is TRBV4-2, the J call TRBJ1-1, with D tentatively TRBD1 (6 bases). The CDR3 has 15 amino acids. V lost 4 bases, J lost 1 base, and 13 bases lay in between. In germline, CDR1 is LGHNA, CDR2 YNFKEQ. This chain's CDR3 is CASSRGQRENTEAFF. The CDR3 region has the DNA TGTGCCAGCAGCCGAGGACAGAGGGAGAACACTGAAGCTTTCTTT.

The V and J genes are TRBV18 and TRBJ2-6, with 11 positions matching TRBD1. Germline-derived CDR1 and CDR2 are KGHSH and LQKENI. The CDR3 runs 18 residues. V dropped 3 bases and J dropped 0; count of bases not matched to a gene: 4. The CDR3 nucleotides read TGTGCCAGCTCACCCGGACAGGGGGCATTCTCTGGGGCCAACGTCCTGACTTTC. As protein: CASSPGQGAFSGANVLTF.